The rows below give T cell receptor beta chains drawn from one sample of a study of blood T cell repertoires in COVID-19. Assay used: immunoSEQ multiplex PCR; TCRdb lists only in-frame clones, some missing. The sample has 130,000 to 150,000 clones, 85% to 90% seen once. Sequenced sample: peripheral blood. All receptors come from a human donor in a cohort sampled during active COVID-19. Both conserved end residues are part of each CDR3. A D gene is named only where the DNA matches it firmly. For some rows the clone size is stated as once, few or many, or as a class when expanded; others skip it.

D gene: .
clone size: .
J gene: TRBJ2-7
V gene: TRBV11-2
CDR3 DNA: TGTGCCAGCAGCCGAGGTATCAATCCGGGGAGAACTTCCGACGAGCAGTACTTC
CDR3 protein: CASSRGINPGRTSDEQYF

D gene: TRBD1
clone size: .
J gene: TRBJ1-3
V gene: TRBV18
CDR3 DNA: TGTGCCAGCTCACCATCCCCAAGGCGGACAGGGGGAAACACCATATATTTT
CDR3 protein: CASSPSPRRTGGNTIYF

D gene: TRBD2
clone size: once
J gene: TRBJ2-3
V gene: TRBV5-1
CDR3 DNA: TGCGCCAGCAGCTTGGGGGTGACTAGCGGGGATCTGCAAGATACGCAGTATTTT
CDR3 protein: CASSLGVTSGDLQDTQYF

D gene: .
clone size: .
J gene: TRBJ1-6
V gene: TRBV11-2
CDR3 DNA: TGTGCCAGCAGACCGGCCCTAGAGAGGGAAGCGCCCCTCCACTTT
CDR3 protein: CASRPALEREAPLHF

D gene: .
clone size: .
J gene: TRBJ1-3
V gene: TRBV15
CDR3 DNA: TGTGCCACCAGCAGAGGAGGCTCTGGAAACACCATATATTTT
CDR3 protein: CATSRGGSGNTIYF

D gene: TRBD1
clone size: .
J gene: TRBJ2-7
V gene: TRBV5-1
CDR3 DNA: TGCGCCAGCAGCTCACGCCCGGGACAGGGGCTCTACGAGCAGTACTTC
CDR3 protein: CASSSRPGQGLYEQYF

D gene: .
clone size: once
J gene: TRBJ2-7
V gene: TRBV30
CDR3 DNA: TGTGCCTGGACTTCAGGGGTATCGAACGAGCAGTACTTC
CDR3 protein: CAWTSGVSNEQYF

D gene: .
clone size: .
J gene: TRBJ2-7
V gene: TRBV18
CDR3 DNA: TGTGCCAGCTCACTCGAGGAAGACTACGAGCAGTACTTC
CDR3 protein: CASSLEEDYEQYF

D gene: .
clone size: few
J gene: TRBJ2-2
V gene: TRBV5-1
CDR3 DNA: TGCGCCAGCAGCCTTCAGGGGTTCGCGAACACCGGGGAGCTGTTTTTT
CDR3 protein: CASSLQGFANTGELFF

D gene: TRBD2
clone size: .
J gene: TRBJ2-3
V gene: TRBV4-1
CDR3 DNA: TGCGCCAGCAGCTTCACTAGCGGGGGGGCGGCAGATACGCAGTATTTT
CDR3 protein: CASSFTSGGAADTQYF

D gene: .
clone size: .
J gene: TRBJ2-5
V gene: TRBV6-5
CDR3 DNA: TGTGCCAGCAGACCGGGACATCGAGAGACCCAGTACTTC
CDR3 protein: CASRPGHRETQYF

D gene: .
clone size: .
J gene: TRBJ1-1
V gene: TRBV2
CDR3 DNA: TGTGCCAGCAGGAGGGGAGGGCCGAACACTGAAGCTTTCTTT
CDR3 protein: CASRRGGPNTEAFF

D gene: .
clone size: .
J gene: TRBJ1-1
V gene: TRBV7-9
CDR3 DNA: TGTGCCAGCAGCTTACCTTTGGGGGGCACTGAAGCTTTCTTT
CDR3 protein: CASSLPLGGTEAFF

D gene: TRBD2
clone size: .
J gene: TRBJ2-1
V gene: TRBV7-9
CDR3 DNA: TGTGCCAGCAACGAAGTTAGCGGGAACTTGAATGAGCAGTTCTTC
CDR3 protein: CASNEVSGNLNEQFF

D gene: TRBD2
clone size: .
J gene: TRBJ2-7
V gene: TRBV4-3
CDR3 DNA: TGCGCCAGCAGCCAAGTTTCAGCGGGAGCCTACGAGCAGTACTTC
CDR3 protein: CASSQVSAGAYEQYF

D gene: .
clone size: .
J gene: TRBJ1-4
V gene: TRBV15
CDR3 DNA: TGTGCCACCAGCAGAGCAGTGACAGATCCTAATGAAAAACTGTTTTTT
CDR3 protein: CATSRAVTDPNEKLFF

D gene: TRBD2
clone size: once
J gene: TRBJ2-3
V gene: TRBV6-1
CDR3 DNA: TGTGCCAGCAGTGCATTGGGACTAGCGAGTTCAGATACGCAGTATTTT
CDR3 protein: CASSALGLASSDTQYF

D gene: TRBD2
clone size: .
J gene: TRBJ2-1
V gene: TRBV7-2
CDR3 DNA: TGTGCCAGCAGCCCACGTATGGGCGGGGGATACAATGAGCAGTTCTTC
CDR3 protein: CASSPRMGGGYNEQFF

D gene: .
clone size: .
J gene: TRBJ1-2
V gene: TRBV12-3/TRBV12-4
CDR3 DNA: TGTGCCAGCAGTTTAGACATTAACTATGGCTACACCTTC
CDR3 protein: CASSLDINYGYTF

D gene: .
clone size: .
J gene: TRBJ1-5
V gene: TRBV4-3
CDR3 DNA: TGCGCCAGCAGCCAAGGACTGAGCAATCAGCCCCAGCATTTT
CDR3 protein: CASSQGLSNQPQHF

D gene: .
clone size: .
J gene: TRBJ2-7
V gene: TRBV4-3
CDR3 DNA: TGCGCCAGCAGCCAAGAACTCCTCGCCGGGGTCGAGCAGTACTTC
CDR3 protein: CASSQELLAGVEQYF

D gene: .
clone size: .
J gene: TRBJ1-2
V gene: TRBV28
CDR3 DNA: TGTGCCAGCAGTTTAATCCTGGAGGGCTACACCTTC
CDR3 protein: CASSLILEGYTF

D gene: .
clone size: few
J gene: TRBJ1-3
V gene: TRBV9
CDR3 DNA: TGTGCCAGCAGCGTGAGAGGGTCTGGAAACACCATATATTTT
CDR3 protein: CASSVRGSGNTIYF